The clone carrying this T cell receptor beta chain was seen only once. This sample was included in a study of blood T cell repertoires in COVID-19. About the research overall: Donors in the United States, Italy and Spain gave samples during acute or convalescent COVID-19. Sample material is recorded as cDNA or gDNA derived from T cells, B-cell-depleted T cells, or PBMCs.

The germline gives CDR1 LGHNA, CDR2 YSLEER. CDR3 length: 14 residues. V lost 1 base to trimming and J lost 4 bases, with 9 bases between them. Per the authors' pipeline: Amplification with reference gene primers provided the estimates of nucleated cell counts. Libraries were prepared by immunoSEQ multiplex PCR; TCRdb keeps only in-frame clonotypes and omits some of them. The DNA gave D and trimming, while V, J and clone size come from that table. The sample has about 260,000 clones, around 86% seen once. Source material: peripheral blood. This receptor was taken from a woman in her 40s who had recovered from COVID-19. This sequence joins TRBV4-3 and TRBJ2-3, with D possibly matching TRBD1 (6 bases). The CDR3, as DNA: TGCGCCAGCAGCCAAGTTCCAGGGGCAGATACGCAGTATTTT. Its protein product is CASSQVPGADTQYF.